This TCR beta chain was identified during a study of CD4+ T cells in melanoma. Study observations and caveats: Diverse differentiation states were reported for melanoma neoantigen-specific CD4+ T cells. A reported correlation linked neoantigen-specific CD4+ T cells to CD8+, macrophage and B cell function.

As for this clone: Its antigen is not identified.

This table comes from immunoSEQ multiplex PCR, and its TCRdb copy is limited to in-frame clones, with some not included. The table has over 6,500 clones, around 71% seen once. Sequencing used cells from a culture (not recorded whether cultured in vitro). This TCR was recovered from a human donor with melanoma.

The CDR3 sequence: CATSDNRGAEAFF. CDR3 nucleotide sequence: TGTGCCACCAGTGATAACCGGGGGGCTGAAGCTTTCTTT. The genes are TRBV24-1 and TRBJ1-1, with D possibly matching TRBD1 (5 bases). V shed 3 bases and J shed 6 bases, with 10 bases lying between them. The CDR3 contains 13 residues. The germline gives CDR1 KGHDR, CDR2 SFDVKD.